This entry lists 23 T cell receptor beta chains sequenced from one sample in a study of neoadjuvant nivolumab and ipilimumab in lung cancer. Produced via immunoSEQ multiplex PCR; TCRdb's table is partial and in-frame only. This table has 30,000 or so clones, 90% appearing once. Source: peripheral blood, taken after neoadjuvant nivolumab, alone or with ipilimumab, at or shortly before surgery. The receptors here all came from an adult with non-small cell lung cancer.

The V call is TRBV6-5, the J call TRBJ2-7; D might be TRBD2 (7 bases). From germline, CDR1 is MNHEY and CDR2 SVGAGI. The CDR3 runs 15 residues. Trimming left V 5 bases short and J 5 bases short, with 19 bases between. CDR3 nucleotides: TGTGCCAGCAGTCGGAGGGGGGGGAGGGGGGACGAGCAGTACTTC. It translates to CASSRRGGRGDEQYF.

The J gene is TRBJ2-2, the V gene TRBV10-3; 9 bases map to TRBD1. From germline, CDR1 is ENHRY and CDR2 SYGVKD. This CDR3 comprises 15 residues. V gave up 3 bases and J gave up 5 bases; unmatched junction bases: 4. This chain's CDR3 is CAISEQGAGTGELFF. The CDR3, as DNA: TGTGCCATCAGTGAACAGGGGGCTGGGACCGGGGAGCTGTTTTTT.

The chain joins TRBV6-5 to TRBJ2-7, with D tentatively TRBD1 (6 bases). Trimming removed 4 bases at V and 5 bases at J, with 15 bases between. Germline V gene data show CDR1 as MNHEY and CDR2 as SVGAGI. The CDR3 has 14 residues. As DNA, the CDR3 is TGTGCCAGCAGTTTCCTCCAGGGGATCGACGAGCAGTACTTC. Protein sequence: CASSFLQGIDEQYF.

This chain connects TRBV9 to TRBJ2-6; no reliable D call. V lost 3 bases and J lost 2, with 6 bases in between. The CDR3 loop spans 14 amino acids. Germline loops: CDR1 SGDLS, CDR2 YYNGEE. The CDR3 loop reads CASSDNTGANVLTF. The CDR3 region has the DNA TGTGCCAGCAGCGACAATACTGGGGCCAACGTCCTGACTTTC.

V is TRBV5-5 and J is TRBJ2-3; 8 bases align to TRBD1. The CDR3 has 15 residues. Trimming at V came to 2 bases and at J to 4 bases, leaving 6 bases not matched to a gene. CDR1 and CDR2 from the germline V gene are SGHKS and YYEKEE (reference sequence). The CDR3 DNA reads as TGTGCCAGCAGCTTCGAGACAGGGGAGGCAGATACGCAGTATTTT. Protein sequence: CASSFETGEADTQYF. The whole variable domain, remainder taken from reference TRBV5-5 and TRBJ2-3, is DAGVTQSPTHLIKTRGQQVTLRCSPISGHKSVSWYQQVLGQGPQFIFQYYEKEERGRGNFPDRFSARQFPNYSSELNVNALLLGDSALYLCASSFETGEADTQYFGPGTRLTVL.

This sequence joins TRBV19 and TRBJ1-1, with TRBD1 matching over 9 bases. This CDR3 region has 15 residues. Germline loops: CDR1 LNHDA, CDR2 SQIVND (reference sequence). J was trimmed by 3 bases and V by 5 bases; bases with no gene match: 7. The CDR3 spells CASSPGQGLDTEAFF. DNA for the CDR3: TGTGCCAGTAGTCCCGGACAGGGGCTCGACACTGAAGCTTTCTTT.

The CDR3 region has the DNA TGTGCCATCAGTGAGGGGTTCCAAGAGACCCAGTACTTC. This encodes CAISEGFQETQYF. The rearrangement uses TRBV10-3 and TRBJ2-5, with D hard to call. V was clipped by 2 bases and J by 1 base, with 5 bases between them. CDR3 length equals 13 residues. Looked up from germline, CDR1 is ENHRY and CDR2 is SYGVKD.

V gene TRBV5-1 combines with J gene TRBJ1-2, with 9 bases matching TRBD1. This CDR3 comprises 15 residues. The V gene's germline CDR1 is SGHRS and CDR2 YFSETQ. V shed 4 bases, J shed 5 bases, and the junction held 9 bases outside the gene matches. CDR3 residues: CASSITGGAGYGYTF. CDR3 DNA: TGCGCCAGCAGCATAACAGGGGGCGCGGGATATGGCTACACCTTC.

The chain employs TRBV7-6 and TRBJ2-1; 12 bases are a match to TRBD2. Germline V gives CDR1 SGHVS, CDR2 FNYEAQ. The CDR3 runs 16 residues. With V trimmed by 5 bases and J by 5 bases, 7 bases remained unmatched. The CDR3 reads CASSPRTSGAHNEQFF. The CDR3 DNA sequence: TGTGCCAGCAGCCCCAGGACTAGCGGGGCCCACAATGAGCAGTTCTTC.

The chain has TRBV2 and TRBJ1-4; D is undetermined. With 5 bases removed from V and 7 bases from J, the gap between germline ends came to 5 bases. Per the germline V gene, CDR1 is SNHLY and CDR2 is FYNNEI. This CDR3 has 11 residues. The CDR3 reads CASSLAEKLFF. The DNA of the CDR3 is TGTGCCAGCAGTCTCGCTGAAAAACTGTTTTTT.

This chain connects TRBV6-1 to TRBJ1-5; D gene unclear. The CDR3 has 16 amino acids. Germline V lookup: CDR1 MNHNS, CDR2 SASEGT. The germline V and J ends were trimmed by 0 bases and 7 bases, with 16 bases remaining between them. CDR3 in amino acids: CASSEAGIPGPQPQHF. As DNA, the CDR3 is TGTGCCAGCAGTGAAGCGGGGATCCCGGGCCCGCAGCCCCAGCATTTT.

A word on this clone: At one of its ends the junction is not consistent with the germline gene, which may arise from a read error. The chain has TRBV29-1 and TRBJ1-1, with TRBD1 as a possible D gene (5 bases). The germline CDR1 and CDR2 sequences are SQVTM and ANQGSEA. CDR3 length equals 13 residues. CDR3 loop: CSVEGGAGTEAFF. The DNA of the CDR3 is TGCAGCGTGGAAGGCGGGGCGGGGACTGAAGCTTTCTTT.

The chain has TRBV18 and TRBJ1-4; a possible D gene is TRBD1 (5 bases). The CDR3 has 15 amino acids. Germline CDR1 and CDR2: KGHSH and LQKENI. V dropped 2 bases and J dropped 4 bases, with 11 bases sitting between them. CDR3 coding DNA: TGTGCCAGCTCACCAGGGACTGATTATAATGAAAAACTGTTTTTT. It codes for CASSPGTDYNEKLFF.

This CDR3 reads CASSLSGGPQETQYF. CDR3 DNA sequence: TGTGCCAGCAGCTTAAGCGGGGGGCCCCAGGAGACCCAGTACTTC. The rearrangement links TRBV5-4 to TRBJ2-5; 9 bases are shared with TRBD2. Germline lookup yields CDR1 SGHNT and CDR2 YYREEE (reference sequence). The J segment lost 5 bases and the V segment lost 2 bases, leaving 7 bases of the junction unmatched. This CDR3 spans 15 amino acids.

The CDR3 DNA reads TGCGCCAGCAGCTGGGGGGGCCAGCGTGGCACCGGGGAGCTGTTTTTT. Protein product: CASSWGGQRGTGELFF. The gene calls are TRBV5-1 and TRBJ2-2; D possibly corresponds to TRBD2 (7 bases). Germline assignment: CDR1 SGHRS and CDR2 YFSETQ. This CDR3 is 16 amino acids long. Deletions cut 3 bases from V and 4 bases from J, with 16 bases between.

This rearrangement joins TRBV5-6 to TRBJ1-1, with TRBD1 matching 7 bases. J lost 11 bases, V lost 0 bases, and 4 bases had no gene match. The CDR3 is made up of 12 amino acids. Germline V CDR1 and CDR2: SGHDT, YYEEEE. This CDR3 reads CASSLEQGRAFF. The CDR3 DNA is TGTGCCAGCAGCTTGGAACAGGGGCGTGCTTTCTTT.

The chain uses TRBV20-1 and TRBJ1-1, with D possibly TRBD1 on 5 matching bases. The germline V gene has CDR1 DFQATT and CDR2 SNEGSKA (reference sequence). The germline V and J ends were trimmed by 3 bases and 5 bases, with 7 bases remaining between them. The CDR3 is made up of 11 amino acids. The chain's CDR3 is CSARPGTEAFF. In DNA, the CDR3 is TGCAGTGCTAGGCCAGGGACTGAAGCTTTCTTT.

The V call is TRBV2, the J call TRBJ1-5, with D possibly TRBD1 on 5 matching bases. V lost 4 bases, J lost 4 bases, and 8 bases lay in between. The CDR3 is 13 amino acids. Germline V lookup: CDR1 SNHLY, CDR2 FYNNEI. The chain's CDR3 is CASSGQLNQPQHF. Written as DNA, the CDR3 is TGTGCCAGCAGTGGACAGCTAAATCAGCCCCAGCATTTT.

The J gene is TRBJ2-1, the V gene TRBV5-1, with TRBD1 matching over 8 bases. This CDR3 has 15 amino acids. The germline gives CDR1 SGHRS, CDR2 YFSETQ. The ends lost 5 bases at V and 9 bases at J; junction bases unmatched: 13. The CDR3 DNA sequence: TGCGCCAGCAGTGCCATAACAACAGGGGGTGGTGAGCAGTTCTTC. This translates into CASSAITTGGGEQFF. The full variable domain, with the rest looked up from reference TRBV5-1 and TRBJ2-1, is KAGVTQTPRYLIKTRGQQVTLSCSPISGHRSVSWYQQTPGQGLQFLFEYFSETQRNKGNFPGRFSGRQFSNSRSEMNVSTLELGDSALYLCASSAITTGGGEQFFGPGTRLTVL.

J is TRBJ2-1 and V is TRBV25-1; D may correspond to TRBD1 or TRBD2 (6 bases each). This CDR3 has 16 residues. V lost 3 bases and J lost 4, with 16 bases in between. The germline V gene encodes CDR1 MGHDK and CDR2 SYGVNS. The chain's CDR3 is CASSEGGRNLYNEQFF. CDR3 in DNA: TGTGCCAGCAGTGAGGGGGGCCGTAACCTTTACAATGAGCAGTTCTTC.

The V call is TRBV6-1, the J call TRBJ2-7; 12 bases match TRBD1. Germline lookup yields CDR1 MNHNS and CDR2 SASEGT. There are 15 residues in the CDR3. V dropped 3 bases and J dropped 5; count of bases not matched to a gene: 5. The CDR3 sequence is CASSDSGTGGDEQYF. The CDR3 nucleotides read TGTGCCAGCAGTGATTCCGGGACAGGGGGCGACGAGCAGTACTTC.

This clone was seen a handful of times. This rearrangement joins TRBV2 to TRBJ2-1; possible D gene TRBD1, 5 bases. From germline, CDR1 is SNHLY and CDR2 FYNNEI. Between the trimmed V and J ends, which lost 2 bases and 8 bases, there was a span of 10 bases. The CDR3 is made up of 13 amino acids. CDR3 coding DNA: TGTGCCAGCAGTGAAAACCAGGGCGATGAGCAGTTCTTC. Its protein is CASSENQGDEQFF.

The genes are TRBV5-1 and TRBJ2-7; D call uncertain. With 0 bases removed from V and 3 bases from J, the gap between germline ends came to 13 bases. Per germline, CDR1 SGHRS and CDR2 YFSETQ. This CDR3 is 15 amino acids long. CDR3 in DNA: TGCGCCAGCAGCTTGGTGACTGCGGAAGGCTACGAGCAGTACTTC. Protein sequence: CASSLVTAEGYEQYF.